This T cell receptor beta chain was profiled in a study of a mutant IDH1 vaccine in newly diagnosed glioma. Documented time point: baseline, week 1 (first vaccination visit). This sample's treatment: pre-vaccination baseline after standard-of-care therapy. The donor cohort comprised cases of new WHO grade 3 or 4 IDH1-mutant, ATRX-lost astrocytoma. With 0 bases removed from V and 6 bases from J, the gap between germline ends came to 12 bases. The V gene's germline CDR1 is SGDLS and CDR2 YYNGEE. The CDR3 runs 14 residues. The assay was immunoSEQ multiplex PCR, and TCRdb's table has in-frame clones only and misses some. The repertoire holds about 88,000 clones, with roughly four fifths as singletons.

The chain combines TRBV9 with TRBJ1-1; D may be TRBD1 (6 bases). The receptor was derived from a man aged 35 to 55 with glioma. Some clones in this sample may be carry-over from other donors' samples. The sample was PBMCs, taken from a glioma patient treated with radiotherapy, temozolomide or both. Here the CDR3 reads CASSVGGAVPEAFF. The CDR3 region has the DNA TGTGCCAGCAGCGTAGGGGGGGCAGTACCTGAAGCTTTCTTT.